The clone carrying this T cell receptor beta chain was seen a handful of times. Antigen specificity is unknown. V was clipped by 5 bases and J by 6 bases, with 14 bases between them. This CDR3 has 14 amino acids. Germline V CDR1 and CDR2: SGHRS, YFSETQ. These data originate in a study of identical twins. Study-wide points: The models systematically underestimated how much out-of-frame TCR alpha was shared in monozygotic twins. Insertions were fewer in abundant cord blood beta clonotypes, whereas memory repertoires showed none of this pattern. Invariant cells of the MAIT and iNKT types might have partly distorted the zero-insertion analyses.

Through template switching, a universal primer site was introduced, and the cDNA contained unique molecular identifiers. MiXCR, applied by TCRdb to the 5' RACE reads, yields one record per CDR3 protein. This sample yields about 460,000 distinct CDR3 sequences, of which 14% are seen a single time; approximately 0.52% belongs to the top ten. The sample was also linked to a second study, of yellow fever vaccine responses in identical twins.

This receptor was taken from a woman aged 18 to 35 in good health. J is TRBJ2-2 and V is TRBV5-1; no reliable D call. Sequencing was performed on CD4+ T cells sorted from blood. The CDR3 nucleotides are TGCGCCAGCAGAAACTTCAGTAGAGCCGGGGAGCTGTTTTTT. Translation gives CASRNFSRAGELFF.